These 3 T cell receptor beta chains originate from one sample sequenced in a study of Ad26.COV2.S vaccination and SARS-CoV-2 variants. The data were produced by immunoSEQ multiplex PCR, yet TCRdb's version contains in-frame clones alone and is incomplete. Here the sample spans some 350,000 clones, about 90% being singletons. The sample's treatment: some 20 received Ad26.COV2.S at low or high dose, single or two shots; about five received placebo; per-sample allocation not given. Vaccine and placebo recipients were sampled on day 63 after the first injection. This sample comprised peripheral blood, obtained in a trial of Ad26.COV2.S vaccine versus placebo. The receptors here all came from a person between 18 and 60 years old who received the Ad26.COV2.S COVID-19 vaccine or a placebo.

This chain joins TRBV5-1 and TRBJ2-1, with 10 bases that match TRBD2. V was clipped by 2 bases and J by 4 bases; unmatched bases: 3. Germline values: CDR1 SGHRS, CDR2 YFSETQ. The CDR3 has 15 amino acids. The DNA of the CDR3 is TGCGCCAGCAGCTTTCTAGCGGGAGATTACAATGAGCAGTTCTTC. It codes for CASSFLAGDYNEQFF.

CDR3 in amino acids: CASSPRWSGGANTGELFF. CDR3 in DNA: TGTGCCAGCAGCCCCCGTTGGAGCGGGGGGGCGAACACCGGGGAGCTGTTTTTT. This chain uses TRBV7-2 with TRBJ2-2; the match to TRBD2 covers 10 bases. From germline, CDR1 is SGHTA and CDR2 FQGNSA. V trimming: 5 bases; J trimming: 0 bases; junction bases outside the gene matches: 9. The CDR3 runs to 18 residues.

The V call is TRBV14, the J call TRBJ2-1; no clear D. V lost 2 bases, J lost 0 bases, and 8 bases lay in between. The germline V gene encodes CDR1 SGHDN and CDR2 FVKESK. This CDR3 has 15 amino acids. The CDR3 DNA sequence: TGTGCCAGCAGCCAATATGCTAGCTCCTACAATGAGCAGTTCTTC. Translating it yields CASSQYASSYNEQFF.